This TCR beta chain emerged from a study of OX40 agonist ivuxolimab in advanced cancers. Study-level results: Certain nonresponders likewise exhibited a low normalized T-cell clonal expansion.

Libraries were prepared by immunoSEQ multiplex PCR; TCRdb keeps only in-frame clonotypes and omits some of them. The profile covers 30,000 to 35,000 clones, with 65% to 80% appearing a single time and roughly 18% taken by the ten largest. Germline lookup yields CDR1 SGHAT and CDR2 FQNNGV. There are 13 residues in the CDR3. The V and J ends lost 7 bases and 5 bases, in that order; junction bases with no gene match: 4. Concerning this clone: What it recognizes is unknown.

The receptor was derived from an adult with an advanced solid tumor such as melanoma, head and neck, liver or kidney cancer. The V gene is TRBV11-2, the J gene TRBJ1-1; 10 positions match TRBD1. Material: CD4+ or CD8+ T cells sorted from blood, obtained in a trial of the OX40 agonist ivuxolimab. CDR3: CASTRDRGTEAFF. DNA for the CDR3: TGTGCCAGCACCCGGGACAGGGGAACTGAAGCTTTCTTT.